The rows below give T cell receptor beta chains drawn from one sample of a study of Graves' ophthalmopathy and Graves' hyperthyroidism. TCRdb re-analysed the multiplex PCR reads in MiXCR, keeping a single row per CDR3 protein. In the table there are about 400,000 distinct CDR3 sequences, approximately 20% of which are singletons. The sample consisted of peripheral blood. The receptors were gathered from a woman aged 18-29 years with Graves' ophthalmopathy. Both conserved end residues are part of each CDR3. A D gene is named only where the DNA matches it firmly. Rows give clone size only sometimes, using once, few, many, or a class for an expanded clone.

DNA | CDR3 | D | V | size | J
TGTGCCAGCAAGGCCGCGACCGTTTCAGAGACCCAGTACTTC | CASKAATVSETQYF | NA | TRBV27 | many | TRBJ2-5
TGTGCCAGCACAGAGGACGCGAACACCGGGGAGCTGTTTTTT | CASTEDANTGELFF | NA | TRBV6-1 | NA | TRBJ2-2
TGTGCCAGCAGGGGAATTGGAGAGACCCAGTACTTC | CASRGIGETQYF | NA | TRBV6-5 | many | TRBJ2-5
TGTGCCATCCAAATCACGGGGAACACTGAAGCTTTCTTT | CAIQITGNTEAFF | NA | TRBV10-3 | once | TRBJ1-1
TGCAGTGCTAGACCAGGGATCCTTAGCAATCAGCCCCAGCATTTT | CSARPGILSNQPQHF | NA | TRBV20-1 | many | TRBJ1-5
TGTGCCAGCAGCTTTTGGGTGGACAGGGGCGAGCAGTACTTC | CASSFWVDRGEQYF | TRBD1 | TRBV7-2 | NA | TRBJ2-7
TGTGCCAGCAGGCCCAGTAACAGCAAAGAGACCCAGTACTTC | CASRPSNSKETQYF | NA | TRBV6-2/TRBV6-3 | many | TRBJ2-5
TGCAGTGCTAGAGGTCGGCAGGGTAGAGAGACCCAGTACTTC | CSARGRQGRETQYF | NA | TRBV20-1 | many | TRBJ2-5
TGCGCCAGCAGAGGGGGGGCTGAAGCTTTCTTT | CASRGGAEAFF | NA | TRBV5-1 | many | TRBJ1-1
TGTGCCAGCAGGTCTACCGGGACAGGGGGTGCTTTCTTT | CASRSTGTGGAFF | TRBD1 | TRBV28 | many | TRBJ1-1
TGTGCCAGTAGCTACCGGGACAGGGTATATACCCAGTACTTC | CASSYRDRVYTQYF | TRBD1 | TRBV19 | many | TRBJ2-5
TGCAGTGCTAGAGATCGCCTTGGGCAGGGTGACTATGGCTACACCTTC | CSARDRLGQGDYGYTF | NA | TRBV20-1 | NA | TRBJ1-2
TGTGCTAGCAGCTTAGAGCCGGAAGACGGGTCGTCCTATGGCTACACCTTC | CASSLEPEDGSSYGYTF | NA | TRBV7-7 | many | TRBJ1-2
TGTGCCAGCAGTTACGAGGTGGGACAGGGGAGTTCCGAGCAGTACTTC | CASSYEVGQGSSEQYF | TRBD1 | TRBV6-5 | once | TRBJ2-7
TGTGCCAGCAGTTACTCCGGCACCGGTCGTACCGAAGCTTTCTTT | CASSYSGTGRTEAFF | NA | TRBV6-2/TRBV6-3 | many | TRBJ1-1
TGCGCCAGCAGCCAAGACAGGACGGTCTCCTACGAGCAGTACTTC | CASSQDRTVSYEQYF | NA | TRBV4-1 | many | TRBJ2-7
TGTGCCAGCAGTCGGACAGGGGTAGCTGAAGCTTTCTTT | CASSRTGVAEAFF | TRBD1 | TRBV27 | many | TRBJ1-1
TGTGCCACCAGCAGACGACTACGTCCGGGACAGGGGATCTCCTACGAGCAGTACTTC | CATSRRLRPGQGISYEQYF | TRBD1 | TRBV15 | many | TRBJ2-7
TGTGCCACCAGTCCAGGCGGCCCGAACACTGAAGCTTTCTTT | CATSPGGPNTEAFF | NA | TRBV24-1 | many | TRBJ1-1
TGTGCCAGCAGTTTTGTGGGGCAGATCTCCTACGAGCAGTACTTC | CASSFVGQISYEQYF | NA | TRBV28 | many | TRBJ2-7
TGTGCCAGCAGCTTGGGGGCGGTTAAAGCCTACGAGCAGTACTTC | CASSLGAVKAYEQYF | NA | TRBV7-2 | many | TRBJ2-7
TGTGCCAGCAGTTACGGACGGACCTATGGCTACACCTTC | CASSYGRTYGYTF | NA | TRBV27 | many | TRBJ1-2
TGTGCCAGCAGCGTACGGTCTGGGGGGTACTATGGCTACACCTTC | CASSVRSGGYYGYTF | NA | TRBV9 | many | TRBJ1-2
TGTGCCAGCAGGCCCGATAGCGAGCAGTACTTC | CASRPDSEQYF | NA | TRBV2 | few | TRBJ2-7
TGTGCCAGCTCACCACTGCACCCCTCCGCCTATGGCTACACCTTC | CASSPLHPSAYGYTF | NA | TRBV18 | many | TRBJ1-2
TGCAGTGCTAGATCGAACATGAACACTGAAGCTTTCTTT | CSARSNMNTEAFF | NA | TRBV20-1 | many | TRBJ1-1
TGTGCCAGCAGTCTATACAGGAACACTGAAGCTTTCTTT | CASSLYRNTEAFF | NA | TRBV28 | NA | TRBJ1-1
TGTGCCAGCAGCTTAGTTGGACTTATCGGATACGAGCAGTACTTC | CASSLVGLIGYEQYF | NA | TRBV7-9 | many | TRBJ2-7
TGTGCCAGCAGCGAAGCGACGCCAGACTATGGCTACACCTTC | CASSEATPDYGYTF | NA | TRBV6-1 | many | TRBJ1-2
TGCAGTGCTAGAGAAGCGTTTGGGGGACTAGCGGAAGTAGTCACAGAGACCCAGTACTTC | CSAREAFGGLAEVVTETQYF | TRBD2 | TRBV20-1 | many | TRBJ2-5
TGTGCCACGAGGGGGGGCTACAGGGGGAGCACTGAAGCTTTCTTT | CATRGGYRGSTEAFF | TRBD1 | TRBV28 | NA | TRBJ1-1
TGTGCCGGCAGTCGACAGGGCGGGGAGCAGTACTTC | CAGSRQGGEQYF | TRBD1 | TRBV6-1 | many | TRBJ2-7
TGTGCCAGCAGCTTAGACAGGTCGGCCCAGTACTTC | CASSLDRSAQYF | NA | TRBV7-2 | many | TRBJ2-5
TGTGCCAGCAGTAAACAGGGCGCTCGGGGGACCGGGGAGCTGTTTTTT | CASSKQGARGTGELFF | NA | TRBV2 | many | TRBJ2-2
TGTGCCAGCAGTTACATCCAGGTGGCACCCCTCCGCTTT | CASSYIQVAPLRF | NA | TRBV6-5 | many | TRBJ1-6
TGTGCCAGCAGCTTCATGGGTTCGAACACCGGGAAGCTGTTTTTT | CASSFMGSNTGKLFF | NA | TRBV11-2 | many | TRBJ2-2
TGTGCCAGCAGCCCCCACAGCGGGGTAAACACCGGGGAGCTGTTTTTT | CASSPHSGVNTGELFF | TRBD2 | TRBV7-3 | many | TRBJ2-2
TGTGCCAGCAGCGTAGGAGACAGGGGGCGCGTGGAGACCCAGTACTTC | CASSVGDRGRVETQYF | TRBD1 | TRBV9 | NA | TRBJ2-5
TGTGCCAGCCGAGACAGCAACACTGAAGCTTTCTTT | CASRDSNTEAFF | NA | TRBV7-9 | many | TRBJ1-1
TGTGCCACCTCCCCTCAGCGGGAGGAGACCCAGTACTTC | CATSPQREETQYF | TRBD2 | TRBV10-3 | many | TRBJ2-5
TGTGCCAGCACCGGGGGGGCGAGAGCCAAAAACATTCAGTACTTC | CASTGGARAKNIQYF | TRBD2 | TRBV2 | NA | TRBJ2-4
TGTGCCAGTGCAACCGGGACAAGGACCTACGAGCAGTACTTC | CASATGTRTYEQYF | NA | TRBV19 | once | TRBJ2-7
TGTGCCAGCAGTTTCGGAAGCCGGACTGAAGCTTTCTTT | CASSFGSRTEAFF | NA | TRBV12-3/TRBV12-4 | many | TRBJ1-1